The entry below describes one TCR beta chain. The target antigen is unknown. Sequencing relied on a cDNA template that was reverse transcribed from extracted RNA. Generated by immunoSEQ multiplex PCR, the TCRdb table keeps only in-frame clones and is missing some. The data hold 200,000 to 250,000 clones, with just over 65% observed a single time. Treatment described: oral pan-JAK inhibitor, 5-10 mg twice daily. Per the germline V gene, CDR1 is SGHVS and CDR2 is FQNEAQ. With 5 bases removed from V and 4 bases from J, the gap between germline ends came to 13 bases. This CDR3 spans 14 amino acids. The entry originates in a study of CD8+ T cells in alopecia areata. Whole-study context: At a dose of 5 to 10 mg twice daily, oral tofacitinib was given to treated patients. Tofacitinib dosing lasted 6 to 18 months, which was then followed by 6 months off drug. General study findings and limits: With just one nonresponder, it is still uncertain whether baseline CD8+ expansion relates to response. On tofacitinib, scalp and blood still held many of the expanded lesional clones.

Sample: CD4+ T cells sorted from blood, taken at approximately week 45, from a patient treated with tofacitinib. The chain employs TRBV7-8 and TRBJ2-3, with D possibly TRBD2 on 5 matching bases. The TCR originated in a human donor with alopecia areata. Written as DNA, the CDR3 is TGTGCCAGCAGCCCGAACCTAGCAGCAGATACGCAGTATTTT. Encoded protein: CASSPNLAADTQYF.